The rows below give T cell receptor beta chains drawn from one sample of a study of blood T cell repertoires in COVID-19. The data were produced by immunoSEQ multiplex PCR, yet TCRdb's version contains in-frame clones alone and is incomplete. The table shows about 210,000 clones, with approximately 80% occurring only once. Sequencing was carried out using peripheral blood. Receptor source: a woman of 80 years or more with COVID-19, enrolled during active disease. The CDR3 runs from the conserved cysteine through the conserved F or W. The order of the fields is clone size, D gene, J gene, V gene, CDR3 DNA, CDR3 protein. D genes are given only for firm matches. Clone size is not always given. Where it is, it says once, few, many or a class for expanded clones.

clone size: few; D gene: TRBD1; J gene: TRBJ1-5; V gene: TRBV19; CDR3 DNA: TGTGCCAGTAGTATAGGGGGACAGCTACTGTATCAGCCCCAGCATTTT; CDR3 protein: CASSIGGQLLYQPQHF
clone size: .; D gene: .; J gene: TRBJ2-7; V gene: TRBV27; CDR3 DNA: TGTGCCAGCAGCTTCGGGTCCGTTGGGGAGCAGTACTTC; CDR3 protein: CASSFGSVGEQYF
clone size: .; D gene: .; J gene: TRBJ1-2; V gene: TRBV5-6; CDR3 DNA: TGTGCCAGCAGCGGACCCAAGGGAGACGGCTACACCTTC; CDR3 protein: CASSGPKGDGYTF
clone size: .; D gene: .; J gene: TRBJ2-3; V gene: TRBV5-6; CDR3 DNA: TGTGCCAGCGCAGGCACTAGTGAACTCACAGATACGCAGTATTTT; CDR3 protein: CASAGTSELTDTQYF
clone size: .; D gene: .; J gene: TRBJ1-5; V gene: TRBV5-6; CDR3 DNA: TGTGCCAGCAGCCACCAAGAGAATCAGCCCCAGCATTTT; CDR3 protein: CASSHQENQPQHF
clone size: .; D gene: TRBD1; J gene: TRBJ2-2; V gene: TRBV6-5; CDR3 DNA: TGTGCCAGCAGTTACTCGAAGGGGGCAGTAGGGGAGCTGTTTTTT; CDR3 protein: CASSYSKGAVGELFF
clone size: .; D gene: .; J gene: TRBJ2-2; V gene: TRBV9; CDR3 DNA: TGTGCCAGCAGCCCCACCGGAGGGGTATATGCCGGGGAGCTGTTTTTT; CDR3 protein: CASSPTGGVYAGELFF
clone size: .; D gene: .; J gene: TRBJ1-3; V gene: TRBV21-1; CDR3 DNA: TGTGCCAGCAGCGAAAAAGATTTCGGACAGACTGATTCTGGAAACACCATATATTTT; CDR3 protein: CASSEKDFGQTDSGNTIYF
clone size: .; D gene: .; J gene: TRBJ1-2; V gene: TRBV10-3; CDR3 DNA: TGTGCCATCAGTGTGTTGGGGGCCGACAGCTATGGCTACACCTTC; CDR3 protein: CAISVLGADSYGYTF
clone size: .; D gene: .; J gene: TRBJ1-6; V gene: TRBV4-1; CDR3 DNA: TGCGCCAGCAGCCAAGATACAGGGATCAATTCACCCCTCCACTTT; CDR3 protein: CASSQDTGINSPLHF
clone size: .; D gene: TRBD1; J gene: TRBJ2-4; V gene: TRBV4-2; CDR3 DNA: TGTGCCAGCAGCCAAGGTGACAGGGTTCAAAACATTCAGTACTTC; CDR3 protein: CASSQGDRVQNIQYF
clone size: .; D gene: .; J gene: TRBJ2-2; V gene: TRBV6-5; CDR3 DNA: TGTGCCAGCAGGGCAGGAGCGGGCAACACCGGGGAGCTGTTTTTT; CDR3 protein: CASRAGAGNTGELFF
clone size: .; D gene: TRBD1; J gene: TRBJ1-1; V gene: TRBV15; CDR3 DNA: TGTGCCACCAGCCCACGACAGGGGGCGGCTGAAGCTTTCTTT; CDR3 protein: CATSPRQGAAEAFF